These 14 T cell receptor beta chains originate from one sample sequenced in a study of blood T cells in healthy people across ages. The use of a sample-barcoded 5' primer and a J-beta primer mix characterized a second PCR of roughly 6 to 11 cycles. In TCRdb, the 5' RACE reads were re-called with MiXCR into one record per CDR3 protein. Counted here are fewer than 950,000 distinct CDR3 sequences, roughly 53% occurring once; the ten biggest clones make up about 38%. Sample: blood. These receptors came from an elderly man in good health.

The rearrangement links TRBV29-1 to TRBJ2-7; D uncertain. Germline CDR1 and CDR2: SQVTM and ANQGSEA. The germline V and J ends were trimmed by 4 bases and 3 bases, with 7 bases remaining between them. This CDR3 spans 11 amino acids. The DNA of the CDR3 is TGCAGCGTTGGTTCCCTCTACGAGCAGTACTTC. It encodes CSVGSLYEQYF.

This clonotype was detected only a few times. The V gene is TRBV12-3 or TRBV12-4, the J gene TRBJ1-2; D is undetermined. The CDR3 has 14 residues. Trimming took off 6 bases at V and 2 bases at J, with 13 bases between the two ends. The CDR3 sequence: CASSHRRVNYGYTF. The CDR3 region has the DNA TGTGCCAGCAGCCACCGACGGGTCAACTATGGCTACACCTTC.

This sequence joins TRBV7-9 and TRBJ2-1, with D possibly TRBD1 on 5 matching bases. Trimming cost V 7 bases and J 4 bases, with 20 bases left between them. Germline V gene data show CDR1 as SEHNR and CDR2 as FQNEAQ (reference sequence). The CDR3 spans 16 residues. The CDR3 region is CASIHAAGPAYNEQFF. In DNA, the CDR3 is TGTGCCAGCATCCACGCGGCAGGGCCCGCGTACAATGAGCAGTTCTTC.

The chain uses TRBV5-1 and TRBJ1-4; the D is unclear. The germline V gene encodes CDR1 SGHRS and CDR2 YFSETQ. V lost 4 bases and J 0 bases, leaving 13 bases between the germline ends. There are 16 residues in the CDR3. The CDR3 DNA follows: TGCGCCAGCAGCCCGGGTTTGCTAACAACTAATGAAAAACTGTTTTTT. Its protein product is CASSPGLLTTNEKLFF.

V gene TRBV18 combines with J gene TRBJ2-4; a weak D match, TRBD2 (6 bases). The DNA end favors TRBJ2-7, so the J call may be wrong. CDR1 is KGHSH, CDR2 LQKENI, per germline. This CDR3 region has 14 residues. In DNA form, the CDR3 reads TGTGCCAGCTCACAACCCGGGAGCGTCTACGAGCAGTACTTC. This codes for CASSQPGSVYEQYF.

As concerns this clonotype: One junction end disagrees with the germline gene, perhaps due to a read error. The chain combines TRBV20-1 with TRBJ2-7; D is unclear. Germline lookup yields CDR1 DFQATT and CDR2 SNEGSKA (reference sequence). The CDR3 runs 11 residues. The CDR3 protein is CSAKLIYEQYF. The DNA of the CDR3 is TGCAGTGCTAAGTTGATTTACGAACAGTACTTC.

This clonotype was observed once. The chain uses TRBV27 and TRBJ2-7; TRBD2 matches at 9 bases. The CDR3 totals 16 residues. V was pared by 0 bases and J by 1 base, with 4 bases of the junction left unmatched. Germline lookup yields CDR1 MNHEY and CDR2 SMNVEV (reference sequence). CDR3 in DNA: TGTGCCAGCAGTTTATCTCGCGGGAGGGAATCCTACGAGCAGTACTTC. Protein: CASSLSRGRESYEQYF.

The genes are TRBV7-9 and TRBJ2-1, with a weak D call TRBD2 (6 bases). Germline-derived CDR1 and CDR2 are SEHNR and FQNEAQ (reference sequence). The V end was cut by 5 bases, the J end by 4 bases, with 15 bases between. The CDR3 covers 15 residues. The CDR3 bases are TGTGCCAGCAGCCACGCGGGAACGTTATACAATGAGCAGTTCTTC. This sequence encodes CASSHAGTLYNEQFF.

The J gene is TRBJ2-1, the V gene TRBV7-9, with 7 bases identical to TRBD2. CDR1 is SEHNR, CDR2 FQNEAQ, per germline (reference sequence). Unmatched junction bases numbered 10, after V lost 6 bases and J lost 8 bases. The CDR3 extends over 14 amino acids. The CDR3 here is CASRGGSRADEQFF. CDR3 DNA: TGTGCCAGCAGGGGGGGGTCCAGGGCTGATGAGCAGTTCTTC.

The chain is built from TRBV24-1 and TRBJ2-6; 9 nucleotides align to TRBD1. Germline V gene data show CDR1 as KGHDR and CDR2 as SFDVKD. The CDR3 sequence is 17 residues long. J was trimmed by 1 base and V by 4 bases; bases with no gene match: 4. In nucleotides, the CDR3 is TGTGCCACCAGTGAGTGGGACAGGGCTTCTGGGGCCAACGTCCTGACTTTC. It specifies CATSEWDRASGANVLTF.

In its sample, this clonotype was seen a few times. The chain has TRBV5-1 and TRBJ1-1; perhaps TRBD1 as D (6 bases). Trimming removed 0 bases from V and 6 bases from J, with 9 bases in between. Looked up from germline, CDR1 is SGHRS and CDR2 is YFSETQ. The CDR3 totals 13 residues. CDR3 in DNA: TGCGCCAGCAGCTTGGCGGGACAACCTGAAGCTTTCTTT. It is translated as CASSLAGQPEAFF.

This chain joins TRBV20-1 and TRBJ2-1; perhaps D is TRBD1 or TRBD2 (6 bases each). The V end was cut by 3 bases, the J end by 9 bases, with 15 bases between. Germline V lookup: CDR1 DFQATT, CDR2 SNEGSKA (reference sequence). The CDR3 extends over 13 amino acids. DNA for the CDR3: TGCAGTGCTAGTGGGGGCGGGGAGGTTGAGCAGTTCTTC. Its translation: CSASGGGEVEQFF.

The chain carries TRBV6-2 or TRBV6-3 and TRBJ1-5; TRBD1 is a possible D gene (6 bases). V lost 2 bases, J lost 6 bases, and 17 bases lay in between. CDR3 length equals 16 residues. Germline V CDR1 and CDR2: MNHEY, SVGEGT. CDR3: CASSYEGQGWVQPQHF. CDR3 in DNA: TGTGCCAGCAGTTACGAGGGACAAGGGTGGGTTCAGCCCCAGCATTTT.

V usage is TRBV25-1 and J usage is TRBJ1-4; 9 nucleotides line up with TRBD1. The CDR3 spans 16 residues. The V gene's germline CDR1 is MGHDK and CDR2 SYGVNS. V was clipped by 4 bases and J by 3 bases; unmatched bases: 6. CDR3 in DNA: TGTGCCAGCAGTGTTACGGGGACAGGGTCTAATGAAAAACTGTTTTTT. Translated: CASSVTGTGSNEKLFF.